Included here is one TCR beta chain sequence, with context. Its target is unknown. Researchers made TCR cDNA using 5'RACE template switching, and this step added a universal primer site and UMIs. TCRdb itself ran the 5' RACE reads through MiXCR, one entry per CDR3 protein. The data show approximately 580,000 distinct CDR3 sequences, about 15% seen once. The sample comes from a study of T cells after yellow fever vaccination. Study context: Any fraction with a low cell number was prepared using SMART-Seq v4 Ultra Low Input. Study-level findings and limits: CD4 and CD8 compartments shared a small share of clonotypes. Post-booster samples contained most primary-vaccination clones (about 96% CD4, about 85% CD8).

The germline CDR1 and CDR2 sequences are SGHDT and YYEEEE. V dropped 4 bases and J dropped 6 bases, with 16 bases sitting between them. The CDR3 consists of 14 residues. The material was PBMCs, obtained around 5 days after the first yellow fever vaccination. This clonotype originated in a man aged 18 to 29 who received the YFV17D yellow fever vaccine. V and J are TRBV5-6 and TRBJ1-1, with a weak D call TRBD1 (5 bases). Here the CDR3 DNA reads TGTGCCAGCAGCGACGAAAATGTGGGGGCTGAAGCTTTCTTT. Encoded protein: CASSDENVGAEAFF.